This T cell receptor beta chain is drawn from a study of blood T cell repertoires in COVID-19. Whole-study context: T cells, B-cell-depleted T cells, or PBMCs provided the cDNA or gDNA that served as material.

The length of the CDR3 is 13 residues. Between the trimmed V and J ends, which lost 4 bases and 9 bases, there was a span of 14 bases. Looked up from germline, CDR1 is SGHDT and CDR2 is YYEEEE. Clones were read by immunoSEQ multiplex PCR, and TCRdb kept only the in-frame ones, dropping some. The data contain 13,000 to 15,000 clones, roughly 84% of them seen just once; the ten biggest clones take up 32%. Sequencing input: peripheral blood. The chain has TRBV5-6 and TRBJ2-1; perhaps TRBD2 as D (6 bases). This TCR came from a man in his forties or fifties with active COVID-19. The CDR3 nucleotides read TGTGCCAGCAGCCCGGATGGGCGGGGTGAGCAGTTCTTC. Translating it yields CASSPDGRGEQFF.